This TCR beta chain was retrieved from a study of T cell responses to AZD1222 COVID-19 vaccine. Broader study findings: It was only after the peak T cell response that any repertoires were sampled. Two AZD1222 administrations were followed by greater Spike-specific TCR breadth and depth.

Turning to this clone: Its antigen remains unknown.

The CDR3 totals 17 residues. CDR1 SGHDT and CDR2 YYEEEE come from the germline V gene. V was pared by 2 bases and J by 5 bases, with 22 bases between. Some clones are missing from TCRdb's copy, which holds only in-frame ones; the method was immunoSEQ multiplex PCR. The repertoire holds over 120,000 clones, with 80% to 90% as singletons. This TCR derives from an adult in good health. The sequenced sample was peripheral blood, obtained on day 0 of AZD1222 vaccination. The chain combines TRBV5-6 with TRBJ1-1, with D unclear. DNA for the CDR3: TGTGCCAGCAGCTTTGGTTTGGCCTTACCAGAGTGGACTGAAGCTTTCTTT. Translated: CASSFGLALPEWTEAFF.